Presented here are 30 T cell receptor beta chains from one specimen sequenced in a study of beta chain features in type 1 diabetes (dated by TCRdb to the late 2010s). Library construction relied on the immunoSEQ multiplex PCR assay. The entire isolated RNA was reverse transcribed using the High Capacity cDNA Reverse Transcription Kit, and thus expressed TCRB transcripts were sequenced. The clones in this table, taken by TCRdb from immuneACCESS, are in-frame only. Not every clone is retained; where verified, under half of the shortfall comes from an unresolved V gene, and the cause of the rest is unknown. This sample gives hundreds of thousands of clones in total; under 15% of them show up just once. The biggest ten clones account for roughly 0.022% of the sample. General conclusions and limits of the study: A moderate but significant shortening of TCRB CDR3 length was observed in type 1 diabetes patients in all four CD4+ subsets.

These receptors have no identified antigens. Source material: naive CD4+ T cells from blood. In light of the paper, this sample's cell subset or site label describes: true naive CD4+ T cells. The receptors were gathered from a man aged 18 to 29 with type 1 diabetes.

This clone showed up just a few times. The chain is built from TRBV30 and TRBJ1-5; TRBD1 matches 7 bases. The junction had 3 bases not matched to a gene; V was cut back by 2 bases and J by 2 bases. The CDR3 is made up of 14 amino acids. Germline V gene data show CDR1 as GTSNPN and CDR2 as SVGIG (reference sequence). In nucleotides, the CDR3 is TGTGCCTGGAGTACCGACAGGGGCAATCAGCCCCAGCATTTT. It yields the protein CAWSTDRGNQPQHF.

The chain uses TRBV4-1 and TRBJ2-6, with 10 positions matching TRBD1. Germline V gives CDR1 MGHRA, CDR2 YSYEKL. CDR3 length: 21 amino acids. V gave up 0 bases and J gave up 4 bases; unmatched junction bases: 15. The DNA of the CDR3 is TGCGCCAGCAGCCAAGATATGCGAGGTAGACAGGGGGCATCAGGGGCCAACGTCCTGACTTTC. It is translated as CASSQDMRGRQGASGANVLTF.

Turning to this clone: An end of the junction does not agree with germline; a read error may underlie this. The V call is TRBV6-6, the J call TRBJ1-2, with 7 bases fitting TRBD1. CDR1 and CDR2 from the germline V gene are MNHNY and SVGAGI (reference sequence). The CDR3 is 11 amino acids. The CDR3 coding sequence is TGTGCCAGCAGTTCTTCCCGGGACAGAGACTTC. It is translated as CASSSSRDRDF.

The chain uses TRBV7-9 and TRBJ2-3; maybe TRBD2 (7 bases). Looked up from germline, CDR1 is SEHNR and CDR2 is FQNEAQ (reference sequence). V gave up 8 bases and J gave up 0 bases, with 15 bases separating them. This CDR3 contains 15 residues. The CDR3 reads CASARAGASTDTQYF. The CDR3 DNA reads TGTGCCAGCGCCCGTGCGGGGGCCAGCACAGATACGCAGTATTTT. Supplemented by reference TRBV7-9 and TRBJ2-3, the full variable domain reads DTGVSQNPRHKITKRGQNVTFRCDPISEHNRLYWYRQTLGQGPEFLTYFQNEAQLEKSRLLSDRFSAERPKGSFSTLEIQRTEQGDSAMYLCASARAGASTDTQYFGPGTRLTVL.

This chain links TRBV29-1 with TRBJ2-3; D is perhaps TRBD1 (6 bases). Trimming took 7 bases from V and 4 from J, leaving 15 bases between them. Per the germline V gene, CDR1 is SQVTM and CDR2 is ANQGSEA. The CDR3 is made up of 13 amino acids. CDR3 sequence: CSGRPAGADTQYF. In DNA, the CDR3 is TGCAGCGGCCGTCCCGCAGGGGCAGATACGCAGTATTTT.

This clone came up a few times. CDR3 sequence (DNA): TGTGCCAGCAGCACCCGGGACAGGGCCAACTACGAGCAGTACTTC. Translating gives CASSTRDRANYEQYF. The chain recombines TRBV5-4 with TRBJ2-7; 9 nucleotides agree with TRBD1. The CDR3 is 15 amino acids. The J segment lost 3 bases and the V segment lost 4 bases, leaving 8 bases of the junction unmatched. Germline V lookup: CDR1 SGHNT, CDR2 YYREEE (reference sequence).

This clone has just a few counts. The rearrangement joins TRBV6-5 to TRBJ2-3; D uncertain. Germline CDR1 is MNHEY and CDR2 is SVGAGI. The V end lost 6 bases, the J end lost 7 bases, and 20 bases lay between the germline ends. The CDR3 extends over 15 amino acids. The DNA of the CDR3 is TGTGCCAGCAGGGATACTGGCCCCGGTAAAAATACGCAGTATTTT. Its translation: CASRDTGPGKNTQYF.

Notes on this clone: Different DNA sequences within this sample yield the same CDR3. This chain uses TRBV2 with TRBJ1-1, with D possibly being TRBD1 (5 bases). CDR1 is SNHLY, CDR2 FYNNEI, per germline. The CDR3 has 14 residues. The V and J ends lost 5 bases and 1 base respectively, with 11 bases between them. CDR3 nucleotides: TGTGCCAGCAGTTCCACAGGATCGAACACTGAAGCTTTCTTT. Protein sequence: CASSSTGSNTEAFF.

J is TRBJ2-3 and V is TRBV6-1; D tentatively reads TRBD1 or TRBD2 (5 bases each). V lost 2 bases, J lost 4 bases, and 13 bases lay in between. Per the germline V gene, CDR1 is MNHNS and CDR2 is SASEGT. CDR3 size: 15 residues. The CDR3 protein is CASSERGRGADTQYF. CDR3 coding DNA: TGTGCCAGCAGTGAAAGGGGTAGGGGAGCAGATACGCAGTATTTT.

This chain uses TRBV18 with TRBJ2-5; unclear D gene. CDR3 length: 12 amino acids. Trimming removed 0 bases from V and 3 bases from J, with 2 bases in between. CDR1 and CDR2 from the germline V gene are KGHSH and LQKENI. The DNA of the CDR3 is TGTGCCAGCTCACCACCGAAAGAGACCCAGTACTTC. It specifies CASSPPKETQYF.

The chain recombines TRBV27 with TRBJ2-3; D is tentatively TRBD1 or TRBD2 (5 bases each). Trimming removed 4 bases from V and 7 bases from J, with 12 bases in between. The CDR3 has 13 amino acids. In germline, CDR1 is MNHEY, CDR2 SMNVEV (reference sequence). The CDR3 DNA sequence: TGTGCCAGCAGTTCTTTAGAGGGGAATACGCAGTATTTT. Protein product: CASSSLEGNTQYF.

The CDR3 here is CASSLREEPQHF. The CDR3 DNA is TGTGCCAGCAGCCTGCGGGAGGAGCCCCAGCATTTT. The gene calls are TRBV2 and TRBJ1-5; D gene uncertain. The germline CDR1 and CDR2 sequences are SNHLY and FYNNEI. The V end was cut by 6 bases, the J end by 8 bases, with 11 bases between. CDR3 length: 12 amino acids.

The V gene is TRBV5-1, the J gene TRBJ2-6, with TRBD1 matching 12 bases. The V gene end was trimmed by 4 bases and the J gene end by 2 bases; junction bases not matched to a gene: 7. The CDR3 contains 18 residues. Germline V CDR1 and CDR2: SGHRS, YFSETQ. Written as DNA, the CDR3 is TGCGCCAGCAGCACGGGACAGGGGGCGATGGCTGGGGCCAACGTCCTGACTTTC. The encoded protein is CASSTGQGAMAGANVLTF.

The chain combines TRBV5-1 with TRBJ1-5; 8 nucleotides line up with TRBD1. Germline loops: CDR1 SGHRS, CDR2 YFSETQ. Trimming cost V 0 bases and J 6 bases; bases outside gene matches: 5. The CDR3 is 15 amino acids. The DNA for the CDR3 is TGCGCCAGCAGCTTGGAAAGCGACAGGGGTCAGCCCCAGCATTTT. Its protein is CASSLESDRGQPQHF.

With respect to this clone: Other DNA sequences in this specimen translate into the identical CDR3. The V and J genes are TRBV29-1 and TRBJ1-2; the D gene is possibly TRBD1 (6 bases). Trimming left V 1 base short and J 5 bases short, with 8 bases between. The germline CDR1 and CDR2 sequences are SQVTM and ANQGSEA. The CDR3 loop spans 12 amino acids. For the CDR3, the DNA is TGCAGCGTTGAAGGGCAGGGGTATGGCTACACCTTC. Translation gives CSVEGQGYGYTF. Filled out from reference TRBV29-1 and TRBJ1-2, the complete variable domain reads SAVISQKPSRDICQRGTSLTIQCQVDSQVTMMFWYRQQPGQSLTLIATANQGSEATYESGFVIDKFPISRPNLTFSTLTVSNMSPEDSSIYLCSVEGQGYGYTFGSGTRLTVV.

The J gene is TRBJ2-7, the V gene TRBV19; D is unclear. CDR3 size: 11 residues. Trimming removed 5 bases from V and 5 bases from J, with 7 bases in between. Germline V gives CDR1 LNHDA, CDR2 SQIVND (reference sequence). The CDR3 bases are TGTGCCAGTAGTTACATCAACGAGCAGTACTTC. Encoded protein: CASSYINEQYF.

This clone was seen more than once but under ten times. The J gene is TRBJ2-1, the V gene TRBV18; D not certain. The CDR3 is 13 amino acids. The V gene's germline CDR1 is KGHSH and CDR2 LQKENI. V was trimmed by 6 bases and J by 5 bases, leaving 11 bases between them. This CDR3 reads CASSPQIDNEQFF. CDR3 nucleotides: TGTGCCAGCTCGCCGCAGATAGACAATGAGCAGTTCTTC. Full variable domain (missing parts from reference TRBV18 and TRBJ2-1): NAGVMQNPRHLVRRRGQEARLRCSPMKGHSHVYWYRQLPEEGLKFMVYLQKENIIDESGMPKERFSAEFPKEGPSILRIQQVVRGDSAAYFCASSPQIDNEQFFGPGTRLTVL.

The rearrangement links TRBV9 to TRBJ1-2; TRBD1 aligns across 9 bases. Germline CDR1 and CDR2: SGDLS and YYNGEE. Trimming removed 0 bases from V and 6 bases from J; junction bases left unmatched: 6. The CDR3 sequence is 15 residues long. In nucleotides, the CDR3 is TGTGCCAGCAGCGTAGTCCCGACAGGGGGGAATGGCTACACCTTC. Protein: CASSVVPTGGNGYTF.

Note on this clone: Other DNA sequences in this sample translate to the same CDR3. The chain has TRBV30 and TRBJ1-3; no clear D gene. The V gene's germline CDR1 is GTSNPN and CDR2 SVGIG (reference sequence). The CDR3 sequence is 12 residues long. Trimming took 0 bases from V and 4 from J, leaving 4 bases between them. CDR3 bases: TGTGCCTGGAGTGTACAAGGAAACACCATATATTTT. Protein: CAWSVQGNTIYF.

This clone was recorded a few times. This chain links TRBV7-8 with TRBJ2-5, with D possibly matching TRBD2 (5 bases). The V end was cut by 3 bases, the J end by 0 bases, with 8 bases between. Germline V lookup: CDR1 SGHVS, CDR2 FQNEAQ. This CDR3 is built from 14 residues. Here the CDR3 DNA reads TGTGCCAGCAGCTTTTTCGGGAACCAAGAGACCCAGTACTTC. Its protein product is CASSFFGNQETQYF.

The rearrangement uses TRBV19 and TRBJ2-3, with D perhaps given as TRBD1 or TRBD2 (6 bases each). This CDR3 is 16 amino acids long. The germline V and J ends were trimmed by 2 bases and 5 bases, with 17 bases remaining between them. CDR1 is LNHDA and CDR2 is SQIVND in the germline V gene (reference sequence). The CDR3 reads CASSILGGTQGDTQYF. The CDR3 DNA is TGTGCCAGTAGTATACTGGGGGGCACACAGGGAGATACGCAGTATTTT.

The V and J genes are TRBV7-9 and TRBJ1-1; D not resolved. The V gene lost 2 bases and the J gene lost 13 bases, with 11 bases spanning the gap. Germline CDR1 reads SEHNR; CDR2 reads FQNEAQ (reference sequence). The CDR3 is 11 residues long. The CDR3 loop reads CASSLWSGLFF. CDR3 sequence (DNA): TGTGCCAGCAGCTTATGGTCGGGCCTTTTCTTT.

The rearrangement joins TRBV5-6 to TRBJ2-3; D is unresolved. The CDR3 has 14 residues. Per the germline V gene, CDR1 is SGHDT and CDR2 is YYEEEE. Trimming pared 6 bases from V and 6 bases from J, leaving 17 bases between. CDR3 in amino acids: CASTPGPDRDTQYF. The CDR3, as DNA: TGTGCCAGCACCCCCGGGCCCGACCGGGATACGCAGTATTTT.

The genes are TRBV5-4 and TRBJ1-6, with 11 bases that match TRBD1. CDR3 length: 16 residues. Germline V CDR1 and CDR2: SGHNT, YYREEE (reference sequence). The trim removed 6 bases at V and 7 bases at J, leaving 9 bases unmatched. This CDR3 reads CASNTKRTGGNSPLHF. The CDR3 region has the DNA TGTGCCAGCAACACTAAACGGACAGGGGGCAATTCACCCCTCCACTTT. Full variable domain (remainder filled in from reference TRBV5-4 and TRBJ1-6): ETGVTQSPTHLIKTRGQQVTLRCSSQSGHNTVSWYQQALGQGPQFIFQYYREEENGRGNFPPRFSGLQFPNYSSELNVNALELDDSALYLCASNTKRTGGNSPLHFGNGTRLTVT.

The chain links TRBV7-2 to TRBJ1-2; D unresolved. The V and J ends lost 2 bases and 0 bases respectively, with 10 bases between them. This CDR3 is built from 15 residues. In germline, CDR1 is SGHTA, CDR2 FQGNSA. The CDR3 protein is CASSLFDGANYGYTF. As DNA, the CDR3 is TGTGCCAGCAGCTTATTTGACGGGGCTAACTATGGCTACACCTTC.

This clone has more than one count but fewer than ten. V usage is TRBV7-9 and J usage is TRBJ1-2, with a possible D match to TRBD1 (5 bases). Trimming stripped 2 bases from V and 5 bases from J, with 12 bases between. The CDR3 spans 14 residues. CDR1 is SEHNR and CDR2 is FQNEAQ in the germline V gene (reference sequence). The CDR3 coding sequence is TGTGCCAGCAGCTTATCTGGGGGACCATATGGCTACACCTTC. Translated, it gives CASSLSGGPYGYTF.

Details on this clone: Other DNA sequences in this sample translate to the same CDR3. The chain links TRBV5-1 to TRBJ2-3, with 9 bases fitting TRBD1. With 0 bases clipped from V and 3 bases from J, the junction kept 2 bases outside the gene matches. The V gene's germline CDR1 is SGHRS and CDR2 YFSETQ. This CDR3 comprises 15 residues. CDR3 region: CASSLATGGTDTQYF. As DNA, the CDR3 is TGCGCCAGCAGCTTGGCGACAGGGGGGACAGATACGCAGTATTTT.

The rearrangement joins TRBV25-1 to TRBJ1-1; tentative D call: TRBD1 (6 bases). Trimming removed 6 bases from V and 1 base from J, with 9 bases in between. The CDR3 covers 13 residues. From germline, CDR1 is MGHDK and CDR2 SYGVNS. The DNA for the CDR3 is TGTGCCAGCAGCGACAGGACGAACACTGAAGCTTTCTTT. Translated, it gives CASSDRTNTEAFF.

This clone was picked up a small number of times. V gene TRBV29-1 combines with J gene TRBJ1-2; 8 bases fit TRBD1. Germline values: CDR1 SQVTM, CDR2 ANQGSEA. The CDR3 loop spans 12 amino acids. V trimming: 4 bases; J trimming: 5 bases; junction bases outside the gene matches: 3. DNA for the CDR3: TGCAGCGTTGGCAGGGGGCGATATGGCTACACCTTC. It translates to CSVGRGRYGYTF.

The J gene is TRBJ2-5, the V gene TRBV7-9; D might be TRBD1 (5 bases). There are 13 residues in the CDR3. CDR1 is SEHNR, CDR2 FQNEAQ, per germline (reference sequence). Trimming took off 4 bases at V and 4 bases at J, with 10 bases between the two ends. Here the CDR3 reads CASSSPGLETQYF. CDR3 DNA sequence: TGTGCCAGCAGCTCCCCAGGGCTAGAGACCCAGTACTTC.